Reported below is one TCR beta chain. This CDR3 region has 15 residues. V lost 4 bases and J lost 0, with 12 bases in between. CDR1 and CDR2 (germline): LNHDA, SQIVND (reference sequence). Every one of the patients relapsed after autologous stem cell transplantation (brentuximab vedotin exposure was variable). This entry comes from a study of PD-1 blockade in classical Hodgkin lymphoma. The data were produced by immunoSEQ multiplex PCR, yet TCRdb's version contains in-frame clones alone and is incomplete. The data show 50,000 or so clones, with roughly 73% seen just once and about 15% held by the top ten.

Source: peripheral blood mononuclear cells (PBMCs), taken before the second cycle of nivolumab. The TCR comes from a human donor with classical Hodgkin lymphoma. The gene calls are TRBV19 and TRBJ1-1, with a weak D call TRBD1 (5 bases). The CDR3: CASSKTDLMNTEAFF. The CDR3 DNA follows: TGTGCCAGTAGTAAGACAGACCTTATGAACACTGAAGCTTTCTTT.